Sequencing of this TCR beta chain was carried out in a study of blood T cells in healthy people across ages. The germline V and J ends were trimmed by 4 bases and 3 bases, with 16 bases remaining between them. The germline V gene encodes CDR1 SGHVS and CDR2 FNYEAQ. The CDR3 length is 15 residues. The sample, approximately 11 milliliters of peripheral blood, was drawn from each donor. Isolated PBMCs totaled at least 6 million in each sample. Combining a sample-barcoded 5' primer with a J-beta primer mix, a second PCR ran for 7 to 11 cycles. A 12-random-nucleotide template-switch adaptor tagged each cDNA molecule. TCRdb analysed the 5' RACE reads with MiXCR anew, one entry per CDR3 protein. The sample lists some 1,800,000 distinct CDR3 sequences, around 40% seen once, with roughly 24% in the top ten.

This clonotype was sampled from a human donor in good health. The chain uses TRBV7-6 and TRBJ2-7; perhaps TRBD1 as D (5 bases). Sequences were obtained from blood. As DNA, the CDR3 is TGTGCCAGCAGCTATGGGCAGGGCTGGGGCTACGAGCAGTACTTC. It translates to CASSYGQGWGYEQYF.